This T cell receptor beta chain was sequenced during a study of shared clonotypes between healthy human individuals. This table comes from immunoSEQ multiplex PCR, and its TCRdb copy is limited to in-frame clones, with some not included. The sample has a few million clones, more than 85% seen once. CDR1 SQVTM and CDR2 ANQGSEA come from the germline V gene. The CDR3 runs 12 residues. The V and J ends lost 7 bases and 8 bases respectively, with 15 bases between them. Only one count was recorded for this clone. What it recognizes is unknown. Study conclusions and caveats: Generally, naive subsets (rather than memory subsets) showed larger estimated richness. The study found about 4.6% of naive CD4 clonotypes shared across a few donors.

Study donors comprised healthy, HIV-negative adults devoid of recent acute infection or vaccination. Caucasian adults residing in Nashville, Tennessee made up all the donors. The specimen was naive CD4+ T cells from PBMCs. Subset meaning: CD45RA+ positively selected. This receptor was taken from a man in his late teens or twenties in good health. Some clones in this sample may be carry-over from other donors' samples. V usage is TRBV29-1 and J usage is TRBJ2-1; D is ambiguous. This CDR3 is CSATTRSDEQFF. CDR3 nucleotide sequence: TGCAGCGCTACGACCCGGTCGGATGAGCAGTTCTTC.